Listed below are T cell receptor beta chains from one sample, sequenced in a study of low-dose radiotherapy and immunotherapy resistance in tumors. TCRdb reanalysed the reads using MiXCR and keeps one entry per CDR3 protein. The sample has about 82,000 distinct CDR3 sequences; 18% are singletons. Sequencing was performed on PBMCs, taken before treatment. These receptors were obtained from a male donor with prostate cancer. CDR3s include the opening cysteine and the closing phenylalanine or tryptophan. Each record gives: J gene, V gene, D gene, clone size, CDR3 protein, CDR3 DNA. The D gene is left open where the match is weak. Size is stated for part of the rows, as once, few or many counts, or as a class when the clone is expanded.

J gene: TRBJ2-1; V gene: TRBV6-1; D gene: TRBD2; clone size: many; CDR3 protein: CASMTSGGLGDNEQFF; CDR3 DNA: TGTGCCAGCATGACTAGCGGGGGCCTTGGGGACAATGAGCAGTTCTTC
J gene: TRBJ2-1; V gene: TRBV19; D gene: TRBD1; clone size: many; CDR3 protein: CASSIGTGSYNEQFF; CDR3 DNA: TGTGCCAGTAGCATAGGGACAGGCTCCTACAATGAGCAGTTCTTC
J gene: TRBJ2-7; V gene: TRBV2; D gene: NA; clone size: many; CDR3 protein: CASSDQGNSYEQYF; CDR3 DNA: TGTGCCAGCAGTGATCAGGGGAACTCCTACGAGCAGTACTTC
J gene: TRBJ2-7; V gene: TRBV5-4; D gene: NA; clone size: once; CDR3 protein: CASSLRGKPYEQYF; CDR3 DNA: TGTGCCAGCAGCTTGAGGGGCAAGCCCTACGAGCAGTACTTT
J gene: TRBJ2-1; V gene: TRBV7-9; D gene: NA; clone size: many; CDR3 protein: CASRSVGSSNEQFF; CDR3 DNA: TGTGCCAGCAGATCAGTCGGGAGTAGCAATGAGCAGTTCTTC
J gene: TRBJ2-2; V gene: TRBV4-3; D gene: NA; clone size: many; CDR3 protein: CASSQDLGHRPTGELFF; CDR3 DNA: TGCGCCAGCAGCCAAGATCTGGGACATCGTCCCACCGGGGAGCTGTTTTTT
J gene: TRBJ2-6; V gene: TRBV19; D gene: NA; clone size: NA; CDR3 protein: CASRDSGANVLTF; CDR3 DNA: TGTGCCAGTAGGGACTCTGGGGCCAACGTCCTGACTTTC
J gene: TRBJ1-1; V gene: TRBV7-2; D gene: NA; clone size: many; CDR3 protein: CASSSNPGNMGKAFF; CDR3 DNA: TGTGCCAGCAGCTCCAACCCCGGGAATATGGGAAAAGCTTTCTTT
J gene: TRBJ2-7; V gene: TRBV20-1; D gene: TRBD2; clone size: many; CDR3 protein: CSARDGTRLSYEQYF; CDR3 DNA: TGCAGTGCTAGGGATGGGACTAGGCTCTCCTACGAGCAGTACTTC
J gene: TRBJ2-7; V gene: TRBV4-2; D gene: NA; clone size: many; CDR3 protein: CASSQALGYEQYF; CDR3 DNA: TGTGCCAGCAGCCAAGCACTAGGCTACGAGCAGTACTTC
J gene: TRBJ2-1; V gene: TRBV19; D gene: TRBD1; clone size: NA; CDR3 protein: CASQGTGGRNEQFF; CDR3 DNA: TGTGCCAGCCAAGGGACAGGGGGCCGGAATGAGCAGTTCTTC
J gene: TRBJ1-1; V gene: TRBV30; D gene: TRBD1; clone size: many; CDR3 protein: CAWSPGQGAPEAFF; CDR3 DNA: TGTGCCTGGAGCCCCGGACAGGGGGCACCTGAAGCTTTCTTT
J gene: TRBJ1-2; V gene: TRBV9; D gene: NA; clone size: many; CDR3 protein: CASSVDPGSGYTF; CDR3 DNA: TGTGCCAGCAGCGTAGATCCAGGGAGCGGCTACACCTTC
J gene: TRBJ2-2; V gene: TRBV19; D gene: NA; clone size: many; CDR3 protein: CASSVTGTGVTGELFF; CDR3 DNA: TGTGCCAGTAGTGTAACCGGGACGGGGGTCACCGGGGAGCTGTTTTTT
J gene: TRBJ2-7; V gene: TRBV20-1; D gene: TRBD2; clone size: NA; CDR3 protein: CSAAGTSGRTDYEQYF; CDR3 DNA: TGCAGTGCCGCCGGGACTAGCGGGAGGACGGACTACGAGCAGTACTTC
J gene: TRBJ1-1; V gene: TRBV27; D gene: NA; clone size: few; CDR3 protein: CASSLQGARTEAFF; CDR3 DNA: TGTGCCAGCAGTTTACAAGGGGCGCGCACTGAAGCTTTCTTT
J gene: TRBJ1-5; V gene: TRBV27; D gene: NA; clone size: many; CDR3 protein: CASSPGQGANQPQHF; CDR3 DNA: TGTGCCAGCTCCCCGGGTCAGGGCGCCAATCAGCCCCAGCATTTT
J gene: TRBJ1-1; V gene: TRBV11-2; D gene: TRBD1; clone size: many; CDR3 protein: CASSLDIPQRQGAPSRGTEAFF; CDR3 DNA: TGTGCCAGCAGCTTAGATATACCCCAGAGACAGGGGGCCCCCTCCAGGGGCACTGAAGCTTTCTTT
J gene: TRBJ2-7; V gene: TRBV28; D gene: NA; clone size: many; CDR3 protein: CASSLWGSEQYF; CDR3 DNA: TGTGCCAGCAGTTTATGGGGATCCGAGCAGTACTTC
J gene: TRBJ1-5; V gene: TRBV28; D gene: NA; clone size: many; CDR3 protein: CASSSQGRDQPQHF; CDR3 DNA: TGTGCCAGCAGTTCGCAGGGGCGCGATCAGCCCCAGCATTTT
J gene: TRBJ2-3; V gene: TRBV5-1; D gene: TRBD2; clone size: many; CDR3 protein: CASSLPKLAGATDTQYF; CDR3 DNA: TGCGCCAGCAGCTTGCCCAAACTAGCGGGGGCCACAGATACGCAGTATTTT
J gene: TRBJ2-3; V gene: TRBV13; D gene: NA; clone size: many; CDR3 protein: CASRYWRGVGDTQYF; CDR3 DNA: TGTGCCAGCAGATATTGGAGGGGCGTTGGAGATACGCAGTATTTT
J gene: TRBJ2-5; V gene: TRBV5-1; D gene: NA; clone size: NA; CDR3 protein: CASSLDNQETQYF; CDR3 DNA: TGCGCCAGCAGCTTGGACAACCAAGAGACCCAGTACTTC
J gene: TRBJ2-7; V gene: TRBV18; D gene: NA; clone size: many; CDR3 protein: CASSPGVSYEQYF; CDR3 DNA: TGTGCCAGCTCACCTGGAGTCTCCTACGAGCAGTACTTC